The clone carrying this T cell receptor (beta chain) showed up many times. No antigen is known for it. Two oligonucleotides, mixed equimolar, formed the beta constant-region primer covering TRBC1 and TRBC2. Nested alpha and beta constant-region primers with the SP2 primer drove four PCR rounds on ligated cDNA. The cDNA 3' end received a ligated single-stranded oligonucleotide carrying the SP2 primer and a 12-nucleotide UMI. TCRdb itself ran the UMI-ligation and nested PCR reads through MiXCR, one entry per CDR3 protein. This table has approximately 100,000 distinct CDR3 sequences, about 14% appearing once. This sample was included in a study of naive and memory T cell subsets. Study outcomes and limitations: A clonotype means one alpha or beta sequence, not an alpha/beta pair. Expression changes during T cell differentiation may affect RNA-based TCR counts. Especially in CD8 cells, naive repertoires contained a few larger clonotypes, possibly CD45RA-re-expressing memory cells.

This CDR3 has 13 amino acids. Trimming stripped 0 bases from V and 6 bases from J, with 7 bases between. CD4 T cells were positively selected, then CD8 T cells from the CD4-negative fraction. The chain joins TRBV12-3 or TRBV12-4 to TRBJ2-3; D gene unclear. Material for sequencing was naive CD8+ T cells from blood. This receptor was obtained from a human donor in good health. The CDR3 coding sequence is TGTGCCAGCAGTTTAGCGGCATCCGATACGCAGTATTTT. Amino acid sequence: CASSLAASDTQYF.